These 3 T cell receptor beta chains were all obtained from the same sample, sequenced in a study of memory CD4+ T cells and cytomegalovirus serostatus. Single viable CD3+CD4+CD8-CD45RO+ cells were sorted as the memory CD4+ T cells. Libraries were prepared by immunoSEQ multiplex PCR; TCRdb keeps only in-frame clonotypes and omits some of them. Here the sample spans about 57,000 clones, around 79% being singletons. The specimen sequenced was memory CD4+ T cells from blood. The source of these receptors is an adult in good health and CMV-seronegative.

The chain carries TRBV27 and TRBJ2-3; 9 bases line up with TRBD2. This CDR3 has 20 amino acids. Per germline, CDR1 MNHEY and CDR2 SMNVEV (reference sequence). Germline trimming cut 6 bases from V and 0 bases from J; bases unmatched to any gene: 19. CDR3: CASRIRISGSLSFSTDTQYF. The CDR3 DNA reads TGTGCCAGCAGGATTCGGATTAGCGGGAGTCTGAGTTTTAGCACAGATACGCAGTATTTT.

The rearrangement joins TRBV29-1 to TRBJ2-1, with a possible D match to TRBD2 (5 bases). The length of the CDR3 is 15 residues. Germline-derived CDR1 and CDR2 are SQVTM and ANQGSEA. With 5 bases removed from V and 1 base from J, the gap between germline ends came to 15 bases. CDR3 bases: TGCAGCGTTATCGAACCTCAGCGGTCCTACAATGAGCAGTTCTTC. Its translation: CSVIEPQRSYNEQFF.

The chain carries TRBV7-6 and TRBJ2-2, with TRBD2 matching 13 bases. V shed 5 bases and J 5 bases; nucleotides not matched to a gene: 5. The CDR3 has 16 amino acids. The germline gives CDR1 SGHVS, CDR2 FNYEAQ. The CDR3 DNA follows: TGTGCCAGCAGCCGGACTAGCGGGAGACGAACCGGGGAGCTGTTTTTT. This sequence encodes CASSRTSGRRTGELFF.